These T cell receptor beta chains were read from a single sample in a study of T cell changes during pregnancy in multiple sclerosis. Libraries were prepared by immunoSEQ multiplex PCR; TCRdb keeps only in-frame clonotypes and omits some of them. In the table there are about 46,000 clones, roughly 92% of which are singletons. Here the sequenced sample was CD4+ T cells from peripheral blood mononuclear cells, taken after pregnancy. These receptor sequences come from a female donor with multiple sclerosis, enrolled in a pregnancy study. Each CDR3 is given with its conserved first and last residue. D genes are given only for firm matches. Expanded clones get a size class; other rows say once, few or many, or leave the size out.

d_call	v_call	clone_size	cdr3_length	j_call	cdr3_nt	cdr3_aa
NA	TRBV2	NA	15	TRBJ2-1	TGTGCCAGCCTATCTAGCCGAAGACTGGACAATGAGCAGTTCTTC	CASLSSRRLDNEQFF
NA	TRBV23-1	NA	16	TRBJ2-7	TGCGCCAGCAGTCAATATGAGGAGGGACCCCCCTACGAGCAGTACTTC	CASSQYEEGPPYEQYF
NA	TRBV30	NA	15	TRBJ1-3	TGTGCCTGGCACACGCCCTCTGGCCCTGGAAACACCATATATTTT	CAWHTPSGPGNTIYF
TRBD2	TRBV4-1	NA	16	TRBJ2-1	TGCGCCAGCAGCCAAGTATTTAGCGGGAGCCAAAATGAGCAGTTCTTC	CASSQVFSGSQNEQFF
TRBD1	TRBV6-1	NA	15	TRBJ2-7	TGTGCCAGCAGTATAGGACAGGACCCCTCCTACGAGCAGTACTTC	CASSIGQDPSYEQYF
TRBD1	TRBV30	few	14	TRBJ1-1	TGTGCCTGGAGTGTACCACAGGGGGCGGGTGAAGCTTTCTTT	CAWSVPQGAGEAFF
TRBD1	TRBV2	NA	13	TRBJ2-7	TGTGCCAGCACCGGACAGGGGATGAACGAGCAGTACTTC	CASTGQGMNEQYF
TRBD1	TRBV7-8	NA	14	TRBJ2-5	TGTGCCAGCAGCAACGGACAGGGTTCAGAGACCCAGTACTTC	CASSNGQGSETQYF
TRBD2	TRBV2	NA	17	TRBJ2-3	TGTGCCAGCAGTGAAATTAGGCCTAGCGGCTTCGGAGATACGCAGTATTTT	CASSEIRPSGFGDTQYF
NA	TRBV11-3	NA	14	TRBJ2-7	TGTGCCAGCAGCCTCGGAGGCCCCCTGAGGGAGCAGTACTTC	CASSLGGPLREQYF
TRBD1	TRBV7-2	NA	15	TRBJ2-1	TGTGCCAGCAGCAACAGACAGGGTCGGATCAATGAGCAGTTCTTC	CASSNRQGRINEQFF
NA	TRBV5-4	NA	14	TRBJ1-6	TGTGCCAGCAGATCAGGGATTTTTAATTCACCCCTCCACTTT	CASRSGIFNSPLHF
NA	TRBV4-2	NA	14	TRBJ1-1	TGTGCCAGCAGCGATAGAGACACGAACACTGAAGCTTTCTTT	CASSDRDTNTEAFF
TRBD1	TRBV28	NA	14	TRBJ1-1	TGTGCCAGCAGTGGGACAGGGATGGGGGCTGAAGCTTTCTTT	CASSGTGMGAEAFF
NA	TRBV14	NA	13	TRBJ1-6	TGTGCCAGCAGCCCGACTCCGAATTCACCCCTCCACTTT	CASSPTPNSPLHF
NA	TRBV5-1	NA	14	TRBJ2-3	TGCGCCAGCAGCTTGGAAGGGGGTCAGGATACGCAGTATTTT	CASSLEGGQDTQYF
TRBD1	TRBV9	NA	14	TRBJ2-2	TGTGCCAGCAGCGCCTTAACAGGGGCCGGGGAGCTGTTTTTT	CASSALTGAGELFF
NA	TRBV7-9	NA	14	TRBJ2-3	TGTGCCAGCAGCTTAGAAGGGGTCGCAGATACGCAGTATTTT	CASSLEGVADTQYF
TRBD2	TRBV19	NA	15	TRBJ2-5	TGTGCCAGTATGCGGACTAGCGGGAATTATGAGACCCAGTACTTC	CASMRTSGNYETQYF
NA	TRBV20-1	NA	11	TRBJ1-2	TGCAGTGCTAGGCAGGGGTACGGCTACACCTTC	CSARQGYGYTF
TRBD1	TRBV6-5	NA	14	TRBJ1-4	TGTGCCAGCAGTTATACAGGGGGGCGGGAAAAACTGTTTTTT	CASSYTGGREKLFF
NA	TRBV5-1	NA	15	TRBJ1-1	TGCGCCAGCAGCTTACTCCAGGGAAGGAACACTGAAGCTTTCTTT	CASSLLQGRNTEAFF
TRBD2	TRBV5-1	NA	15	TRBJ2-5	TGCGCCAGCAGCTTAACTAGCGGGAGAACTGAGACCCAGTACTTC	CASSLTSGRTETQYF
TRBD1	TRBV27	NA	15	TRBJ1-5	TGTGCCAGCAGTCCTCTGACAGGGTACAATCAGCCCCAGCATTTT	CASSPLTGYNQPQHF
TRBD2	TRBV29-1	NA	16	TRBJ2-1	TGCAGCGCCACGGGGACTAGCGGGAGGGCCGGGAATGAGCAGTTCTTC	CSATGTSGRAGNEQFF
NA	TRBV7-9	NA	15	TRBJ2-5	TGTGCCAGCAGCTTATTGGCGGGCCCCCAAGAGACCCAGTACTTC	CASSLLAGPQETQYF
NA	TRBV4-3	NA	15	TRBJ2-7	TGCGCCAGCAGCCAAGATCAAGGGGCTGACTACGAGCAGTACTTC	CASSQDQGADYEQYF
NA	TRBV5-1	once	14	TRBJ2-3	TGCGCCAGCAGCTTGGATCAGGGGACAGATACGCAGTATTTT	CASSLDQGTDTQYF
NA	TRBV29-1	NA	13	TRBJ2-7	TGCAGCGTCCACCCGACAGGATCCTACGAGCAGTACTTC	CSVHPTGSYEQYF
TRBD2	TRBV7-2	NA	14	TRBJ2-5	TGTGCCAGCTCCTTGAGCGGGAGACAAGAGACCCAGTACTTC	CASSLSGRQETQYF
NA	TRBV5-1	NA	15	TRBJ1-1	TGCGCCAGCAGCTTCGGAGCAGGGATGAACACTGAAGCTTTCTTT	CASSFGAGMNTEAFF
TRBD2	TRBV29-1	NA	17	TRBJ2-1	TGCAGCGTTGCTGGTCTAGCGGGCTTCATATCCTACAATGAGCAGTTCTTC	CSVAGLAGFISYNEQFF
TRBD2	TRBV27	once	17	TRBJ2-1	TGTGCCAGCACCCCTGTAGCGGGAGGGAGCTCCTACAATGAGCAGTTCTTC	CASTPVAGGSSYNEQFF
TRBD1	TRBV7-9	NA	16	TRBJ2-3	TGTGCCAGCAGCTCGCCCCCGGGACAGCGCACAGATACGCAGTATTTT	CASSSPPGQRTDTQYF
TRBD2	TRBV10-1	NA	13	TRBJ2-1	TGCGCCAGCAGTGGGCTCGGGAGGGCTGAGCAGTTCTTC	CASSGLGRAEQFF
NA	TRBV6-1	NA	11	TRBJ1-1	TGTGCCAGCAGACCAGGCACTGAAGCTTTCTTT	CASRPGTEAFF
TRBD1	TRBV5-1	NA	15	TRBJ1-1	TGCGCCAGCAGCTTGGCTAGGACAGGGAACACTGAAGCTTTCTTT	CASSLARTGNTEAFF
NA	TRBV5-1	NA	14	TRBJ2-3	TGCGCCAGCAGCCCAGTCACAGTTGGAGATACGCAGTATTTT	CASSPVTVGDTQYF
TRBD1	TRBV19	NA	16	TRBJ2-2	TGTGCCAGTAGGGGGACAGGGGGGATACCAACCGGGGAGCTGTTTTTT	CASRGTGGIPTGELFF
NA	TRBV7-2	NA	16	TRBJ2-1	TGTGCCAGCAGCCACAAGCGGAACCAATTCTACAATGAGCAGTTCTTC	CASSHKRNQFYNEQFF
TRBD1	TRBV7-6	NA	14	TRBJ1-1	TGTGCCAGCACCAAACTGACAGGGCTCGCTGAAGCTTTCTTT	CASTKLTGLAEAFF
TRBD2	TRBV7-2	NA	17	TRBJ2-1	TGTGCCAGCAGCTTAGGTGGGGGGAGGGCCTTCTACAATGAGCAGTTCTTC	CASSLGGGRAFYNEQFF
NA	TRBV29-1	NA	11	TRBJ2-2	TGCAGCGCCGAGAGACACGGGGAGCTGTTTTTT	CSAERHGELFF
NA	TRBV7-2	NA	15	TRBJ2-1	TGTGCCAGCAGCTTAGTTTTGGGGGGACGTAATGAGCAGTTCTTC	CASSLVLGGRNEQFF
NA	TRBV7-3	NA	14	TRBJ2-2	TGTGCCAGCAGCTTCGCCAGCGACACCGGGGAGCTGTTTTTT	CASSFASDTGELFF
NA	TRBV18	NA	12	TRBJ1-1	TGTGCCAGCTCACCGCAGGACAGAGAAGCTTTCTTT	CASSPQDREAFF
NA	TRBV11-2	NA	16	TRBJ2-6	TGTGCCAGCAGCTCCCACGGGCGGGCCGGGGCCAACGTCCTGACTTTC	CASSSHGRAGANVLTF
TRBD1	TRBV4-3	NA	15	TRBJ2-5	TGCGCCAGCAGCCAAACGGGACAGGGTGAAGAGACCCAGTACTTC	CASSQTGQGEETQYF
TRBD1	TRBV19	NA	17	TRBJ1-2	TGTGCCAGTATTGGGGGACAGGGGGCTGTCGGGAGCTATGGCTACACCTTC	CASIGGQGAVGSYGYTF
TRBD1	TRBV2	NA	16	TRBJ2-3	TGTGCCAGCAGTCCGTGGGACAGAATAAGCACAGATACGCAGTATTTT	CASSPWDRISTDTQYF
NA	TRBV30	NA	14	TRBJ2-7	TGTGCCTGGAGTAACGGCGGGAACTCGAACGAGCAGTACTTC	CAWSNGGNSNEQYF
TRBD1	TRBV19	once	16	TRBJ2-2	TGTGCCAGTAGTATTGTAAGGGGGCGATACACCGGGGAGCTGTTTTTT	CASSIVRGRYTGELFF
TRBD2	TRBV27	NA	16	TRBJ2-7	TGTGCCAGCAGCCCGGGACTAGCTGCCCTAGGCTACGAGCAGTACTTC	CASSPGLAALGYEQYF
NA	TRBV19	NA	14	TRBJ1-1	TGTGCCAGTAGTCCCAAGGAGGGTGGGACTGAAGCTTTCTTT	CASSPKEGGTEAFF
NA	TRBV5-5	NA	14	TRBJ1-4	TGTGCCAGCAGCTTGAATGGGAGAAATGAAAAACTGTTTTTT	CASSLNGRNEKLFF
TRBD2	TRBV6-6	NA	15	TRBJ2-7	TGTGCCAGCAGCGTACTAGCGGGAGTATCCTACGAGCAGTACTTC	CASSVLAGVSYEQYF
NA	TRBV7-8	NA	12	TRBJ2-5	TGTGCCAGCAGCCTAAATCAAGAGACCCAGTACTTC	CASSLNQETQYF